The clone carrying this T cell receptor beta chain was counted ten times or more. What it binds is not known. This record belongs to a study of breast tumors, draining lymph nodes, adjacent tissues. The lymph nodes were axillary draining lymph nodes from breast cancer patients. CDR3 length: 11 residues. V was cut by 5 bases and J by 6 bases, with 6 bases left in between. Looked up from germline, CDR1 is SGHVS and CDR2 is FQNEAQ. TCRdb fed the multiplex PCR reads into MiXCR, producing one record per CDR3 protein. The sample lists approximately 100,000 distinct CDR3 sequences, 30% occurring once. Findings of the study overall: Tumor T cell lymph node origin was a supported hypothesis, not proven. Tumors had less TCR diversity than lymph nodes, more than nontumor tissue.

J is TRBJ2-3 and V is TRBV7-8, with D tentatively TRBD2 (5 bases). The TCR sequence derives from a female donor with breast cancer. Some clones in this sample may be carry-over from other donors' samples. The material sequenced was axillary lymph node tissue. The CDR3: CASSDYDTQYF. The CDR3 coding sequence is TGTGCCAGCAGCGACTACGATACGCAGTATTTT.